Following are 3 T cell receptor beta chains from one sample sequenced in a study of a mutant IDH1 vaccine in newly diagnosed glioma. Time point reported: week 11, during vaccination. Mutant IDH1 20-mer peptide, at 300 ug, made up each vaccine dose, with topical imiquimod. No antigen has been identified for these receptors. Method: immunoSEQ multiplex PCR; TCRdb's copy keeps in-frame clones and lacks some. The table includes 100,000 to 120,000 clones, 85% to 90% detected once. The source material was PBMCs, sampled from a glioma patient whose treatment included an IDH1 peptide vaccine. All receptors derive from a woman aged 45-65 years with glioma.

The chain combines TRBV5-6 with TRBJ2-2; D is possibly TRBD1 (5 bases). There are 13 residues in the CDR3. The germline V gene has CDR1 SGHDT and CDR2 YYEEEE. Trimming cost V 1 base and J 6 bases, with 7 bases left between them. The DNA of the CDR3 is TGTGCCAGCAGCTTGACAGGAGCCGGGGAGCTGTTTTTT. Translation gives CASSLTGAGELFF.

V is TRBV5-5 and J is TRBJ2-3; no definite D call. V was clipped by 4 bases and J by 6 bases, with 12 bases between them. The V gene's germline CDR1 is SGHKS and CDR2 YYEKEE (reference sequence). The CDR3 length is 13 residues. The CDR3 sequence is CASSPDVWDTQYF. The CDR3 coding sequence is TGTGCCAGCAGCCCCGATGTCTGGGATACGCAGTATTTT.

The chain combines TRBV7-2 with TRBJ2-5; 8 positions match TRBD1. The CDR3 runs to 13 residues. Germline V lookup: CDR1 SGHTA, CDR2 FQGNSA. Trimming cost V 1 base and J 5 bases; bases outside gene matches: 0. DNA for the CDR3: TGTGCCAGCAGCTTAGGACAGGGGGAGACCCAGTACTTC. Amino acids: CASSLGQGETQYF.